One and the same sample provided the 26 T cell receptor beta chains below, sequenced in a study of T-cell reconstitution after alpha-beta-depleted transplantation in children. Unique molecular identifiers were incorporated when the TCRbeta library was constructed. MiXCR, applied by TCRdb to the PCR reads, yields one record per CDR3 protein. This table has fewer than 750,000 distinct CDR3 sequences, 20% to 25% appearing once. The starting material was PBMCs, mostly from graft donor cells, obtained 360 days after TCRalphabeta/CD19-depleted stem cell transplant. These receptors were taken from a boy under two years old who had a stem cell transplant for acute myeloid leukemia, so the T cells may come from the graft donor.

This clonotype was seen repeatedly, ten times or more. V gene TRBV29-1 combines with J gene TRBJ2-3, with D possibly TRBD2 on 6 matching bases. This CDR3 contains 12 residues. The germline gives CDR1 SQVTM, CDR2 ANQGSEA. The V end was cut by 3 bases, the J end by 8 bases, with 12 bases between. The CDR3 region is CSVDWGEVTQYF. The CDR3 region has the DNA TGCAGCGTTGATTGGGGGGAAGTTACGCAGTATTTT.

J is TRBJ2-7 and V is TRBV10-3, with 7 bases identical to TRBD1. Germline V lookup: CDR1 ENHRY, CDR2 SYGVKD. The J segment lost 3 bases and the V segment lost 6 bases, leaving 8 bases of the junction unmatched. The CDR3 sequence is 14 residues long. The CDR3 DNA sequence: TGTGCCATCAGCAGGACAGGATCGATCTACGAGCAGTACTTC. Residues: CAISRTGSIYEQYF.

The chain recombines TRBV18 with TRBJ2-7; D is unclear. CDR1 KGHSH and CDR2 LQKENI come from the germline V gene. The CDR3 runs 13 residues. With 4 bases removed from V and 6 bases from J, the gap between germline ends came to 13 bases. CDR3 residues: CASSLDGRSEQYF. The DNA for the CDR3 is TGTGCCAGCTCACTGGACGGTCGGAGCGAGCAGTACTTC.

This clonotype was seen repeatedly, ten times or more. The chain couples TRBV6-5 to TRBJ2-5; D may match TRBD1 or TRBD2 (5 bases each). CDR1 is MNHEY and CDR2 is SVGAGI in the germline V gene. This CDR3 has 14 amino acids. V lost 4 bases, J lost 4 bases, and 13 bases lay in between. The CDR3 DNA is TGTGCCAGCAGTTTTTCAGGGACCCGAGAGACCCAGTACTTC. It is translated as CASSFSGTRETQYF.

In this sample, this clonotype turned up a few times. The chain has TRBV12-3 or TRBV12-4 and TRBJ1-1, with D perhaps TRBD1 (5 bases). The CDR3 has 13 amino acids. V lost 7 bases to trimming and J lost 8 bases, with 17 bases between them. The CDR3 spells CASTPGGHKEAFF. CDR3 DNA sequence: TGTGCCAGCACTCCTGGCGGACATAAGGAAGCTTTCTTT.

This clonotype has a count of ten or more. This chain connects TRBV20-1 to TRBJ1-2, with D possibly TRBD1 on 5 matching bases. The V end lost 3 bases, the J end lost 4 bases, and 21 bases lay between the germline ends. CDR1 and CDR2 from the germline V gene are DFQATT and SNEGSKA (reference sequence). The CDR3 runs to 16 residues. Written as DNA, the CDR3 is TGCAGTGCTAGGGGCAGGGTGGGGCGCCTATTCTATGGCTACACCTTC. It translates to CSARGRVGRLFYGYTF.

This chain joins TRBV20-1 and TRBJ2-1; D gene ambiguous. CDR1 and CDR2 from the germline V gene are DFQATT and SNEGSKA (reference sequence). V was trimmed by 3 bases and J by 0 bases, leaving 15 bases between them. There are 16 residues in the CDR3. The CDR3 reads CSASGRGSSSYNEQFF. The CDR3 DNA sequence: TGCAGTGCTAGTGGTCGCGGTTCAAGCTCCTACAATGAGCAGTTCTTC.

As to this clonotype: A much bigger clone sits one base away, suggesting this may be a read error. The V and J genes are TRBV20-1 and TRBJ1-5; TRBD1 matches 8 bases. The germline V gene encodes CDR1 DFQATT and CDR2 SNEGSKA (reference sequence). The CDR3 consists of 14 residues. V shed 3 bases, J shed 2 bases, and the junction held 3 bases outside the gene matches. CDR3 DNA: TGCAGTGCTAGGGAGGACAGGGGCAATCAGCCCCAGCATTTT. Protein sequence: CSAREDRGNQPQHF.

At least ten counts were recorded for this clonotype. J is TRBJ1-4 and V is TRBV12-3 or TRBV12-4; D is ambiguous. The germline V and J ends were trimmed by 3 bases and 5 bases, with 13 bases remaining between them. CDR3 size: 15 residues. The CDR3 nucleotides read TGTGCCAGCAGTTTTCAGACGACTCGGAATGAAAAACTGTTTTTT. This translates into CASSFQTTRNEKLFF.

The table lists this clonotype with many counts. V and J are TRBV20-1 and TRBJ2-1, with D maybe TRBD2 (6 bases). This CDR3 spans 12 amino acids. Germline loops: CDR1 DFQATT, CDR2 SNEGSKA (reference sequence). The ends were cut back, 6 bases at V and 12 bases at J, with 18 bases in the middle. The CDR3 sequence: CSASEVVGLQFF. The DNA for the CDR3 is TGCAGTGCCAGTGAGGTAGTGGGACTGCAGTTCTTC.

The V and J genes are TRBV12-3 or TRBV12-4 and TRBJ2-3; 15 bases line up with TRBD2. The V segment lost 5 bases and the J segment 5 bases; nucleotides outside the gene matches: 8. The CDR3 has 17 amino acids. The CDR3 coding sequence is TGTGCCAGCAGTCTCGGACTAGCGGGGGGGCCGGTAGATACGCAGTATTTT. Its protein product is CASSLGLAGGPVDTQYF.

The rearrangement joins TRBV29-1 to TRBJ2-3, with no clear D. V was clipped by 2 bases and J by 3 bases, with 12 bases between them. Germline V gene sequence: CDR1 SQVTM, CDR2 ANQGSEA. This CDR3 comprises 14 residues. The CDR3 DNA sequence: TGCAGCGTTGAATCCTCCCTGGGGACAGATACGCAGTATTTT. Amino acids: CSVESSLGTDTQYF.

This clonotype appeared a few times. The chain uses TRBV5-1 and TRBJ2-1; 10 nucleotides match TRBD2. V lost 8 bases and J lost 0; bases outside the gene matches: 8. The CDR3 spans 16 residues. Germline V lookup: CDR1 SGHRS, CDR2 YFSETQ. The CDR3 DNA reads TGCGCCAGTTCCACCGGGACTAGCGACTCCTACAATGAGCAGTTCTTC. Its translation is CASSTGTSDSYNEQFF.

This clonotype was detected ten times or more. The genes are TRBV12-3 or TRBV12-4 and TRBJ2-4; D is perhaps TRBD1 (5 bases). Trimming shortened V by 5 bases and J by 5 bases, and 10 bases separated the two germline ends. The length of the CDR3 is 13 residues. CDR3 in amino acids: CASSSDSQNIQYF. The CDR3 DNA reads TGTGCCAGCAGTAGTGACAGTCAAAACATTCAGTACTTC.

This clonotype was counted a few times. Written as DNA, the CDR3 is TGTGCCAGCAGCTTAGAGGCCATGGCGGTGAACACCATATATTTT. Amino acid sequence: CASSLEAMAVNTIYF. This sequence joins TRBV7-9 and TRBJ1-3; D is undetermined. V was trimmed by 1 base and J by 7 bases, leaving 14 bases between them. Germline V gene data show CDR1 as SEHNR and CDR2 as FQNEAQ (reference sequence). The CDR3 consists of 15 residues.

This clonotype has a handful of counts. The V gene is TRBV6-1, the J gene TRBJ2-5, with TRBD1 matching over 8 bases. This CDR3 region has 15 residues. Unmatched junction bases numbered 8, after V lost 3 bases and J lost 5 bases. The germline gives CDR1 MNHNS, CDR2 SASEGT. CDR3 DNA: TGTGCCAGCAGTGACGGGGCAGGGGGCTATGAGACCCAGTACTTC. It specifies CASSDGAGGYETQYF.

The J gene is TRBJ2-3, the V gene TRBV27; no reliable D call. Germline assignment: CDR1 MNHEY and CDR2 SMNVEV (reference sequence). Between the trimmed V and J ends, which lost 3 bases and 0 bases, there was a span of 10 bases. This CDR3 comprises 15 residues. In DNA, the CDR3 is TGTGCCAGCAGTTTTGAACTTCGTAGCACAGATACGCAGTATTTT. Its protein product is CASSFELRSTDTQYF.

This clonotype was picked up many times. The V call is TRBV11-2, the J call TRBJ2-3, with 11 bases lining up with TRBD1. The germline V gene has CDR1 SGHAT and CDR2 FQNNGV. The CDR3 consists of 17 residues. V gave up 4 bases and J gave up 2 bases; unmatched junction bases: 8. The CDR3 sequence is CASSSGQGVSPTDTQYF. CDR3 in DNA: TGTGCCAGCAGCTCGGGACAGGGGGTTTCCCCCACAGATACGCAGTATTTT.

This clonotype was picked up a small number of times. J is TRBJ2-1 and V is TRBV20-1; D ambiguous. The germline V gene encodes CDR1 DFQATT and CDR2 SNEGSKA (reference sequence). V was pared by 6 bases and J by 8 bases, with 8 bases between. This CDR3 spans 10 amino acids. CDR3: CSAGKHEQFF. Here the CDR3 DNA reads TGCAGTGCAGGGAAGCATGAGCAGTTCTTC.

The chain combines TRBV20-1 with TRBJ2-4, with D possibly being TRBD1 (5 bases). V was trimmed by 3 bases and J by 8 bases, leaving 20 bases between them. Germline-derived CDR1 and CDR2 are DFQATT and SNEGSKA (reference sequence). The CDR3 covers 15 residues. DNA for the CDR3: TGCAGTGCTAGCCTTTTTGACAGTTCAACAGACATTCAGTACTTC. It yields the protein CSASLFDSSTDIQYF.

The gene calls are TRBV7-8 and TRBJ2-4, with 7 bases aligning to TRBD2. CDR3 length equals 15 residues. Germline CDR1 and CDR2: SGHVS and FQNEAQ. V lost 5 bases to trimming and J lost 2 bases; unmatched junction nucleotides: 6. CDR3 residues: CASSPLGGPKNIQYF. The CDR3 DNA follows: TGTGCCAGCAGCCCGCTGGGAGGGCCCAAAAACATTCAGTACTTC.

This clonotype was picked up a small number of times. The CDR3 loop reads CASRDRGSGANVLTF. For the CDR3, the DNA is TGTGCCAGCCGGGACAGGGGATCTGGGGCCAACGTCCTGACTTTC. V is TRBV12-3 or TRBV12-4 and J is TRBJ2-6, with 10 bases fitting TRBD1. The CDR3 covers 15 residues. V shed 8 bases and J 1 base; nucleotides not matched to a gene: 2.

The CDR3 region is CASSKWGHLWDYEQYV. CDR3 sequence (DNA): TGTGCCAGCAGCAAATGGGGACACCTCTGGGACTACGAGCAGTACGTC. The V gene is TRBV21-1, the J gene TRBJ2-7; the table names TRBD1, a call not compared with the DNA. TRBV21-1 is classified as a pseudogene. This CDR3 spans 16 amino acids.

The sample holds many counts of this clonotype. This chain uses TRBV12-3 or TRBV12-4 with TRBJ2-7; no clear D gene. The CDR3 runs 12 residues. V was clipped by 6 bases and J by 4 bases, with 10 bases between them. The CDR3 sequence is CASSPTPYEQYF. In DNA, the CDR3 is TGTGCCAGCAGCCCGACACCTTACGAGCAGTACTTC.

The V call is TRBV9, the J call TRBJ2-6, with 8 bases matching TRBD1. The CDR3 is made up of 17 amino acids. Germline CDR1 SGDLS, CDR2 YYNGEE. V lost 1 base to trimming and J lost 2 bases; unmatched junction nucleotides: 5. The chain's CDR3 is CASSVSQDRAGANVLTF. In DNA form, the CDR3 reads TGTGCCAGCAGCGTATCGCAGGACAGGGCTGGGGCCAACGTCCTGACTTTC.

This clonotype was seen more than once but under ten times. The rearrangement joins TRBV13 to TRBJ2-7; 8 nucleotides align to TRBD1. Trimming took 3 bases from V and 2 from J; bases not matched to a gene: 6. Germline CDR1 PRHDT, CDR2 FYEKMQ (reference sequence). This CDR3 has 15 amino acids. The CDR3 protein is CASSFGQGLTYEQYV. In nucleotides, the CDR3 is TGTGCCAGCAGCTTTGGACAGGGACTCACCTACGAGCAGTACGTC.